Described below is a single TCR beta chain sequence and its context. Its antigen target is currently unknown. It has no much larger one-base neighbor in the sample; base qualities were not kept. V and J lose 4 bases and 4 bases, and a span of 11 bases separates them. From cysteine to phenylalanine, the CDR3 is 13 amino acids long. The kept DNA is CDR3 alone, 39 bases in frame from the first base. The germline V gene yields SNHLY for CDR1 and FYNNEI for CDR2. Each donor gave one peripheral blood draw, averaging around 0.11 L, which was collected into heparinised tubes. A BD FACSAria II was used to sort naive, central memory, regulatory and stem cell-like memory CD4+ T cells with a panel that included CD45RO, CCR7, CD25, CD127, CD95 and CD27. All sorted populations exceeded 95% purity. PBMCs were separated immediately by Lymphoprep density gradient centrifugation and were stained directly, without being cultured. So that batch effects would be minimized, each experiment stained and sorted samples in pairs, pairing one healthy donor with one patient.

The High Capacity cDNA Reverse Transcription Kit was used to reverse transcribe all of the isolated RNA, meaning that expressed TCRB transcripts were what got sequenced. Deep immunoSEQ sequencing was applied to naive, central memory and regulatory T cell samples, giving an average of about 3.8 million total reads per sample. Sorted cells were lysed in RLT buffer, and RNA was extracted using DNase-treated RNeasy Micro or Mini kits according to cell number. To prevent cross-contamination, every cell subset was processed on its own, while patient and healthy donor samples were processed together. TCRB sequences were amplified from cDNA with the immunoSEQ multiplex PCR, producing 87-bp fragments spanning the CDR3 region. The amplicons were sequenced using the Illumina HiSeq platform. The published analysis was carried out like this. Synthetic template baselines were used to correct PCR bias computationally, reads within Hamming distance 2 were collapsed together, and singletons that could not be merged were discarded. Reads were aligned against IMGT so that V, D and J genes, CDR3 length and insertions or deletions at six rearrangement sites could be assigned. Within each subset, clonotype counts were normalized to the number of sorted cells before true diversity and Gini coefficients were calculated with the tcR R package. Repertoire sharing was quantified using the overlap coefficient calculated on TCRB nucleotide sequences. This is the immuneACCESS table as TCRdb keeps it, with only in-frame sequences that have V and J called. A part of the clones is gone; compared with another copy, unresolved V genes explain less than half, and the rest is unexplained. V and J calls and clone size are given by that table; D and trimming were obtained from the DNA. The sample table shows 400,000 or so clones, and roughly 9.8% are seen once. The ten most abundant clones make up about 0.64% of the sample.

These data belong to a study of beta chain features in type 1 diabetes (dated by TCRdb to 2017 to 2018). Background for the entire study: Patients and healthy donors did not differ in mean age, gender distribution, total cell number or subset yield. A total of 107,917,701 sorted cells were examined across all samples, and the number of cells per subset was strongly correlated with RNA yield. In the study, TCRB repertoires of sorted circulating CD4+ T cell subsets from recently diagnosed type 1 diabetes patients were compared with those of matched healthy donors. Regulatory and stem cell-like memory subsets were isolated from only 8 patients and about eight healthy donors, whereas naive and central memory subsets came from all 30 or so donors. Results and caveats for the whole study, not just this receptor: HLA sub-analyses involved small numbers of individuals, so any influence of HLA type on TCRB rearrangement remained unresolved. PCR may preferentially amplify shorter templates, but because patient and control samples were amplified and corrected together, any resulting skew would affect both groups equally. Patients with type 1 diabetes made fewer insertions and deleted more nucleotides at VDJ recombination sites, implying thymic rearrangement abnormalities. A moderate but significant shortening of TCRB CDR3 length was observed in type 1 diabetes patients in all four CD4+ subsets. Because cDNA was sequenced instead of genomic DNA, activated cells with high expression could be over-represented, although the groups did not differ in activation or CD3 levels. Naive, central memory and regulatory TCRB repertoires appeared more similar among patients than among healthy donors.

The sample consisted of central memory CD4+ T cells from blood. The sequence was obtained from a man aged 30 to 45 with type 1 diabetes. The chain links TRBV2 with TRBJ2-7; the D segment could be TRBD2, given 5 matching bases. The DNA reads TGTGCCAGCAGTGGACTTGGGAGATACGAGCAGTACTTC. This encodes CASSGLGRYEQYF.